The clone carrying this T cell receptor beta chain was seen more than once but under ten times. Its antigen remains unknown. The PCR employed 60 Vbeta primers together with 13 Jbeta primers. Method: immunoSEQ multiplex PCR; TCRdb's copy keeps in-frame clones and lacks some. This table holds over 130,000 clones, about 61% found once. V lost 1 base and J 4 bases, leaving 11 bases between the germline ends. This CDR3 comprises 15 residues. Germline assignment: CDR1 LNHNV and CDR2 YYDKDF (reference sequence). The data are from a study of cytomegalovirus exposure and HLA in healthy donors. Study-wide context: There were 100 million to 130 million unique TCR beta sequences, drawn from about 180 million T cells, in an earlier analysis.

The study's findings and limits: A later analysis linked a missense DCLRE1C variant to TCR beta V- and J-gene trimming.

The origin of this receptor is a male donor in good health and CMV-seronegative. The genes are TRBV15 and TRBJ1-3; D might be TRBD1 (6 bases). What was sequenced was PBMCs. DNA for the CDR3: TGTGCCACCAGCAGAGGCGCAGGGGTCGGAAACACCATATATTTT. It specifies CATSRGAGVGNTIYF.